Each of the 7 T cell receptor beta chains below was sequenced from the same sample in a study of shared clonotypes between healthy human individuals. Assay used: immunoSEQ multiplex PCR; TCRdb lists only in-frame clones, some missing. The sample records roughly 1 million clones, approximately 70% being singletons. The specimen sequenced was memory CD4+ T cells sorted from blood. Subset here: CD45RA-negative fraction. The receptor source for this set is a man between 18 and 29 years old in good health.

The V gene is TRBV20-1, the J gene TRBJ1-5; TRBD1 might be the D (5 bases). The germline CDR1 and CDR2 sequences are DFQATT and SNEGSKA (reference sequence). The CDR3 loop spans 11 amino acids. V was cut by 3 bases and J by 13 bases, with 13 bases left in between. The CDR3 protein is CSASRAGVQHF. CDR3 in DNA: TGCAGTGCTAGTAGGGCGGGGGTTCAGCATTTT.

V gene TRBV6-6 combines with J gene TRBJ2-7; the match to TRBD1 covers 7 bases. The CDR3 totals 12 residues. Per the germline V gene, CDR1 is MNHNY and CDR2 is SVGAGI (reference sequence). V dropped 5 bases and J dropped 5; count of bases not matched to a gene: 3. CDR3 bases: TGTGCCAGCAGTACACAGGGGAACGAGCAGTACTTC. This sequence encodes CASSTQGNEQYF.

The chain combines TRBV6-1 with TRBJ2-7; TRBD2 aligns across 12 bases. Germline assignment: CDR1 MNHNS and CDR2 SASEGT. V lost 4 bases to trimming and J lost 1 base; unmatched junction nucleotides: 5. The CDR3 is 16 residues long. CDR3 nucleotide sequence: TGTGCCAGCAGTGCCCAGACTAGCGGGGGATCCTACGAGCAGTACTTC. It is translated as CASSAQTSGGSYEQYF.

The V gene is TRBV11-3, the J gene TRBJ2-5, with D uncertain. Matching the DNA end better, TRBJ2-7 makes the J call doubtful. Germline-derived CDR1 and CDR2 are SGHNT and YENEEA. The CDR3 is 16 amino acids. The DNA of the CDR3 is TGTGCCAGCAGCTTAGGTTCGGGTTATGGGGTGTACGAGCAGTACTTC. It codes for CASSLGSGYGVYEQYF.

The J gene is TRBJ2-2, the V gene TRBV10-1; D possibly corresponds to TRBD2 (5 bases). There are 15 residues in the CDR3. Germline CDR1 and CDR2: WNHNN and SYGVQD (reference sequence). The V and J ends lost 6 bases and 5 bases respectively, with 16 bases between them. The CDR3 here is CASSPDIGGTGELFF. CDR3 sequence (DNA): TGCGCCAGCAGCCCCGACATCGGAGGAACCGGGGAGCTGTTTTTT.

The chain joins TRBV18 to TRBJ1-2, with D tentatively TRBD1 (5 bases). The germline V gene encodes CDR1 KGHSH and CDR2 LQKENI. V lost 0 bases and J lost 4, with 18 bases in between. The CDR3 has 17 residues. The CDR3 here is CASSPPGRVAAGYGYTF. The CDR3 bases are TGTGCCAGCTCACCACCGGGCAGGGTAGCAGCTGGCTATGGCTACACCTTC.

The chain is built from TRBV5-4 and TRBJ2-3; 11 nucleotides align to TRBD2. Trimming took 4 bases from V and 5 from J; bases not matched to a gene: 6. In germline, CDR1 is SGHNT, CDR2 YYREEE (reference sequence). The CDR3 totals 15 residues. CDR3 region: CASSKTSGSEDTQYF. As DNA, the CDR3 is TGTGCCAGCAGCAAAACTAGCGGGAGTGAAGATACGCAGTATTTT.